This note documents a single TCR beta chain sequence. There are many counts of this clonotype. The target of this receptor is not known. Within one base of it there is no much larger clone, and no base qualities were kept. This sample was taken from a study of regulatory T cells in long-lasting Graves disease (dated by TCRdb to about 2021). A note on the overall study: Patients with newly diagnosed Graves' disease had been on antithyroid drugs for under 3 months. Patients with persistent Graves' disease were compared with patients with newly diagnosed Graves' disease using TCR sequencing and RNA sequencing of peripheral blood. The study was conducted in China and was registered as a clinical trial. A total of around 35 samples underwent TCR sequencing, from about 13 patients with persistent Graves' disease and 20 or so patients with newly diagnosed Graves' disease. Here is what the overall study found, with its caveats: Sequencing and analysis were limited to the TCR beta chain. More public clonotypes were shared among persistent patients (roughly 3,000) than among newly diagnosed patients (just under 1,000). Preferential use of TRBV28, TRBJ1-2 and TRBJ2-5 was observed in persistent disease, whereas TRBV20-1 and TRBJ2-1 were favored in newly diagnosed disease. Peripheral blood alone was examined, since thyroid tissue, which constituted the primary lesion, could not be accessed. The small sample size was acknowledged by the authors as a limitation that may reduce accuracy. Compared with newly diagnosed patients, persistent Graves' disease patients had lower TCR Shannon entropy and fewer highly expanded clones, which suggests clonal expansion.

In the paper's terms, the time point label means: newly diagnosed GD, antithyroid drugs for less than 3 months. For both TCR sequencing and RNA sequencing, RNA was extracted from PBMCs in TRIzol. Graves' disease was diagnosed according to American Thyroid Association guidelines. Patients for the study were recruited at an endocrinology department in Xi'an, China. From each patient, approximately 10 milliliters of peripheral blood was collected into an EDTA anticoagulant tube. Ficoll Paque Plus density gradient separation was used to isolate PBMCs, and no further T cell sorting was performed. An Agilent 2100 Bioanalyzer and agarose gel were used to check RNA quality, while a NanoDrop 2000 measured RNA concentration. V is cut by 8 bases and J by 4 bases, and the space between the germline ends is 11 bases. Via the germline V gene, CDR1 is SNHLY and CDR2 FYNNEI. The CDR3 starts with the cysteine, ends with the phenylalanine, and has 12 residues. Only the CDR3 DNA stays, 36 bases, in frame from base 1.

The method was multiplex PCR. Reads for this sample came from an Illumina HiSeq 4000. To build TCR beta libraries, CDR3 regions were amplified by Arm-PCR using iRepertoire HTBI primers. Before sequencing, the PCR products went through gel purification. Concerning the study's data processing: A total of roughly 67 TRBV and 14 TRBJ segments were identified across samples and were used for gene usage analysis of CDR3 amino acid clonotypes. COPE and FqMerger were used to merge the filtered high-quality paired reads into contigs. Contigs were aligned with BLAST to IMGT TRBV, TRBD and TRBJ reference genes, and CDR3 was defined per IMGT. Any clonotype with a frequency above 0.1% was classified as a highly expanded clone. Shannon entropy served as the measure of repertoire diversity, while the Gini coefficient captured V-J evenness. A clonotype found in more than one individual was treated as public. TCRdb itself trimmed the public reads at Q25 with fastp, ran MiXCR and retained productive beta chains. Rows matching on CDR3 protein sequence are summarized as one entry with the most common DNA and genes. TCRdb, not the original authors, processed these V and J calls. Present in this sample are some 250,000 distinct CDR3 sequences, 18% of which were seen just once. The ten largest account for approximately 14% of the sample.

This sample also appeared in a second study, on T cells in Graves' hyperthyroidism and ophthalmopathy. The other study reports the following: Stable Graves' hyperthyroidism was defined as no progression to ophthalmopathy during 18 months of follow-up. Hyperthyroidism patients were newly diagnosed, had a disease duration of under 2 months, and were aged 18 to 65 years. Any patient with an uncontrolled infection, another autoimmune disease, pregnancy or lactation was excluded. Diagnoses were based on clinical symptoms, serum thyroxine and TRAb, thyroid ultrasound and orbital computed tomography. A first-round RT-PCR of the TCR CDR3 used the HTBI primer set with the Qiagen OneStep RT-PCR kit. Most expanded thyroid clonotypes (frequency above 0.001) were also found in blood, which suggests that blood repertoires may mirror thyroid immune responses. In cross-validation, a model built on a 13 V-J signature told ophthalmopathy apart from stable hyperthyroidism with 85% to 90% sensitivity and 81% to 82% specificity, and in testing the same model reached 80%/75%. In validation, the model predicted progression to ophthalmopathy a median of 6.5 months before onset, with over 55% sensitivity and about 72% specificity. To identify TCR V-J signatures that set the groups apart, the researchers used a discovery cohort of about a hundred patients, made up of roughly 45 with Graves' ophthalmopathy and some 55 with stable Graves' hyperthyroidism. An independent validation cohort of under 20 hyperthyroidism patients and approximately 16 patients who later progressed to ophthalmopathy tested prospective prediction of ophthalmopathy. For training and testing, the roughly 97 patients in the discovery cohort were randomly divided in a 7:3 ratio. In about six Graves' hyperthyroidism patients, the study also compared T-cell repertoires from thyroid tissue with T-cell repertoires from blood. After blood sampling, hyperthyroidism patients were treated with methimazole at a starting dose of 30 mg daily, and ophthalmopathy patients were treated with high-dose intravenous methylprednisolone. Libraries were constructed in a second round of multiplex PCR, after which size selection and purification were performed. Libraries were sequenced paired-end with 100 bp reads on an Illumina HiSeq2000. Raw data were processed with SOAPnuke, discarding reads with adapters, uncalled bases, mean Phred below 15, or no exact constant-primer or identifier match. COPE v1.2.5 was used to merge the high-quality paired reads, and each unique nucleotide sequence was defined as a clonotype. Clonotypes were aligned to IMGT TRBV, TRBD and TRBJ reference segments using MiTCR v1.1. The analysis included only V-J combinations with a frequency above 0.0001, which together covered approximately 99% of the repertoires. The TCS score was defined as F50 (clonal expansion) divided by E x V (chaos), with BLOSUM62-based TCRdist calculated between CDR3 peptides within each V-J. Welch's t-statistics and random forest reduced fewer than 550 V-J features to 10 to 15, which were used in a naive Bayes classifier (R e1071). Sample size was not statistically predetermined, and investigators were not blinded to group allocation. The paper reports TCR Vbeta CDR3 sequencing of some 140 peripheral blood samples: approximately 41 ophthalmopathy, 70 to 85 hyperthyroidism and approximately 17 progressor patients.

Sequencing used peripheral blood mononuclear cells (PBMCs), obtained at new diagnosis, from a patient treated with antithyroid drugs. The chain is assembled from TRBV2 and TRBJ1-2; the D gene assignment is ambiguous. This clonotype was sampled from a woman under 40 with Graves disease. Donor details come from another sample of the same person, matched by shared clones. The DNA is as follows: TGTGCCAGCTGGGCTCTTGGCTATGGCTACACCTTC. It codes for CASWALGYGYTF.